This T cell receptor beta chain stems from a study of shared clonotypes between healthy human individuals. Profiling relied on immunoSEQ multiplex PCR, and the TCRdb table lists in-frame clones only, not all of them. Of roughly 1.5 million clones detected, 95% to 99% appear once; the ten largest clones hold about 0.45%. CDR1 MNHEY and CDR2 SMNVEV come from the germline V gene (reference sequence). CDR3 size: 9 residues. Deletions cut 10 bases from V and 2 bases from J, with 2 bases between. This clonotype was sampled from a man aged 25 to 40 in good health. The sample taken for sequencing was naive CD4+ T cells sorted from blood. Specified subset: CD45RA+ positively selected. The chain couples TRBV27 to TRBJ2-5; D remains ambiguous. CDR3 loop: CAIQETQYF. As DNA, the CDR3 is TGTGCCATTCAAGAGACCCAGTACTTC.